These 17 T cell receptor beta chains originate from one sample sequenced in a study of blood T cell repertoires in COVID-19. Clones were read by immunoSEQ multiplex PCR, and TCRdb kept only the in-frame ones, dropping some. The table shows under 200,000 clones, with roughly four fifths occurring only once. The specimen sequenced was peripheral blood. The receptors derive from a human donor in a cohort sampled during active COVID-19.

The V gene is TRBV28, the J gene TRBJ1-5; TRBD1 matches at 7 bases. Germline-derived CDR1 and CDR2 are MDHEN and SYDVKM. V dropped 6 bases and J dropped 3; count of bases not matched to a gene: 11. The CDR3 length is 16 residues. The CDR3 DNA sequence: TGTGCCAGCAGCTATGACAGGGAGGAGTCCAATCAGCCCCAGCATTTT. Its translation: CASSYDREESNQPQHF. The variable domain in full, with the rest retrieved from reference TRBV28 and TRBJ1-5, is DVKVTQSSRYLVKRTGEKVFLECVQDMDHENMFWYRQDPGLGLRLIYFSYDVKMKEKGDIPEGYSVSREKKERFSLILESASTNQTSMYLCASSYDREESNQPQHFGDGTRLSIL.

This clone was detected a few times. The chain combines TRBV2 with TRBJ1-6; tentative D call: TRBD1 (5 bases). Germline assignment: CDR1 SNHLY and CDR2 FYNNEI. The CDR3 runs 13 residues. V was cut by 7 bases and J by 7 bases, with 11 bases left in between. The chain's CDR3 is CASMGEANSPLHF. The CDR3 DNA reads as TGTGCCAGCATGGGGGAGGCCAATTCACCCCTCCACTTT.

Remarks on this clone: The same CDR3 can be traced to other DNA sequences in this sample. The chain's CDR3 is CASSLGTGYEQYF. In nucleotides, the CDR3 is TGTGCCAGCAGCTTAGGGACAGGCTACGAGCAGTACTTC. The chain is built from TRBV7-3 and TRBJ2-7; 8 bases fit TRBD1. The germline CDR1 and CDR2 sequences are SGHTA and FQGTGA. The trim removed 2 bases at V and 3 bases at J, leaving 0 bases unmatched. This CDR3 is 13 amino acids long.

The chain employs TRBV3-1 (or the pseudogene TRBV3-2) and TRBJ2-7; perhaps TRBD2 as D (7 bases). CDR1 and CDR2 from the germline V gene are LGHDT and YNNKEL (reference sequence). The V and J ends lost 5 bases and 4 bases respectively, with 15 bases between them. This CDR3 has 14 residues. CDR3 region: CASSEGGEIYEQYF. In nucleotides, the CDR3 is TGTGCCAGCAGCGAGGGGGGGGAGATATACGAGCAGTACTTC.

This chain joins TRBV11-3 and TRBJ2-3, with D maybe TRBD2 (5 bases). Trimming left V 1 base short and J 5 bases short, with 13 bases between. The CDR3 runs 15 residues. Germline V gene lookup returns CDR1 SGHNT and CDR2 YENEEA. The CDR3 loop reads CASSLGASKGDTQYF. The CDR3 region has the DNA TGTGCCAGCAGCTTAGGGGCTAGCAAGGGAGATACGCAGTATTTT.

The chain links TRBV19 to TRBJ1-2; tentative D call: TRBD1 (6 bases). The CDR3 is 17 residues long. Germline-derived CDR1 and CDR2 are LNHDA and SQIVND (reference sequence). Trimming removed 1 base from V and 4 bases from J, with 19 bases in between. Written as DNA, the CDR3 is TGTGCCAGTAGTATAGGACAGGAATCGTTGCTGTTCTATGGCTACACCTTC. Protein: CASSIGQESLLFYGYTF.

This sequence joins TRBV9 and TRBJ2-6; the match to TRBD1 covers 8 bases. CDR1 and CDR2 (germline): SGDLS, YYNGEE. The CDR3 has 17 amino acids. V gave up 3 bases and J gave up 6 bases; unmatched junction bases: 11. The CDR3 loop is CASSGPPGQVLANVLTF. The CDR3 DNA follows: TGTGCCAGCAGCGGCCCTCCGGGACAGGTGTTGGCCAACGTCCTGACTTTC.

This rearrangement joins TRBV10-1 to TRBJ2-3; tentatively, D is TRBD2 (6 bases). The CDR3 is 12 residues long. V lost 8 bases and J lost 0, with 6 bases in between. Germline CDR1 is WNHNN and CDR2 is SYGVQD (reference sequence). The CDR3 region is CASRGSTDTQYF. Here the CDR3 DNA reads TGCGCCAGCCGGGGGAGCACAGATACGCAGTATTTT.

In its sample, this clone was seen a few times. The identical CDR3 is also encoded by other nucleotide sequences in the sample. V and J are TRBV6-5 and TRBJ2-7, with 11 bases that match TRBD2. Per the germline V gene, CDR1 is MNHEY and CDR2 is SVGAGI. CDR3 length: 15 amino acids. V was clipped by 6 bases and J by 0 bases; unmatched bases: 4. The CDR3 region is CASRPGLAVSYEQYF. The CDR3 region has the DNA TGTGCCAGCAGGCCGGGACTAGCGGTCTCCTACGAGCAGTACTTC.

CDR3 coding DNA: TGTGCCAGCAGCGTCGGTAGCGGGGGCCAAGAGACCCAGTACTTC. Protein sequence: CASSVGSGGQETQYF. V gene TRBV9 combines with J gene TRBJ2-5; TRBD2 agrees at 9 bases. The junction had 3 bases not matched to a gene; V was cut back by 2 bases and J by 1 base. The CDR3 covers 15 residues. The germline gives CDR1 SGDLS, CDR2 YYNGEE.

The V and J genes are TRBV2 and TRBJ2-7, with D perhaps matching TRBD2 (6 bases). Germline V gene lookup returns CDR1 SNHLY and CDR2 FYNNEI. V was cut by 7 bases and J by 7 bases, with 17 bases left in between. The CDR3 sequence is 13 residues long. The CDR3 sequence: CASTLRGPEEQYF. The CDR3 bases are TGTGCCAGCACGTTGCGGGGTCCGGAAGAGCAGTACTTC.

The chain joins TRBV4-3 to TRBJ2-7; 11 nucleotides agree with TRBD2. This CDR3 is 16 amino acids long. CDR1 and CDR2 from the germline V gene are LGHNA and YSLEER. V lost 0 bases and J lost 6; bases outside the gene matches: 7. This CDR3 is CASSQDFLAGGGEQYF. The CDR3 coding sequence is TGCGCCAGCAGCCAAGATTTCCTAGCGGGGGGAGGCGAGCAGTACTTC.

This clone has just a few counts. The chain carries TRBV2 and TRBJ1-1; tentatively, D is TRBD1 (5 bases). Germline CDR1 and CDR2: SNHLY and FYNNEI. This CDR3 is 14 amino acids long. V was trimmed by 6 bases and J by 6 bases, leaving 17 bases between them. The CDR3 loop reads CASRDDSARAEAFF. CDR3 nucleotide sequence: TGTGCCAGCAGGGACGACAGTGCCCGGGCTGAAGCTTTCTTT.

This clone was detected once. Distinct nucleotide sequences in the sample also encode this CDR3. This chain joins TRBV18 and TRBJ1-5; D may be TRBD1 (6 bases). Germline values: CDR1 KGHSH, CDR2 LQKENI. The V and J ends lost 6 bases and 1 base respectively, with 10 bases between them. The CDR3 is 14 residues long. CDR3 in DNA: TGTGCCAGCTCCCCCCAGGGGAGCAATCAGCCCCAGCATTTT. This gives the protein CASSPQGSNQPQHF.

The V and J genes are TRBV18 and TRBJ2-7, with 8 bases matching TRBD1. Germline lookup yields CDR1 KGHSH and CDR2 LQKENI. The CDR3 spans 15 residues. The J segment lost 0 bases and the V segment lost 6 bases, leaving 7 bases of the junction unmatched. The CDR3 here is CASSTGTGFSYEQYF. The CDR3 bases are TGTGCCAGCTCCACCGGGACAGGCTTCTCCTACGAGCAGTACTTC.

This rearrangement joins TRBV27 to TRBJ1-2; 7 bases agree with TRBD1. From germline, CDR1 is MNHEY and CDR2 SMNVEV (reference sequence). The CDR3 consists of 14 residues. V lost 6 bases, J lost 8 bases, and 12 bases stayed unmatched. CDR3 bases: TGTGCCAGCAGCCTAGTGTCAAACAGGGGCGGCTACACCTTC. The encoded protein is CASSLVSNRGGYTF.

This chain links TRBV28 with TRBJ2-2; D remains unclear. The V and J ends lost 3 bases and 0 bases respectively, with 5 bases between them. This CDR3 region has 14 residues. Looked up from germline, CDR1 is MDHEN and CDR2 is SYDVKM. CDR3 in DNA: TGTGCCAGCAGTTTCACAGCGAACACCGGGGAGCTGTTTTTT. Translated: CASSFTANTGELFF.